This T cell receptor (beta chain) emerged from a study of blood T cell repertoires in COVID-19. The CDR3 is 16 amino acids. V lost 6 bases, J lost 2 bases, and 9 bases stayed unmatched. Germline V lookup: CDR1 LGHDT, CDR2 YNNKEL (reference sequence). This clone was seen just once. The same CDR3 is also encoded by other DNA sequences in this sample. Clones were sequenced by immunoSEQ multiplex PCR, and TCRdb holds only the in-frame ones, with some missing. This table holds roughly 200,000 clones, roughly 88% found once. This clonotype was obtained from a man aged 18 to 29 with active or convalescent COVID-19. What was sequenced was peripheral blood. The chain couples TRBV3-1 (or the pseudogene TRBV3-2) to TRBJ2-1, with 8 bases identical to TRBD2. The CDR3 bases are TGTGCCAGCAGTCACTTAGCGGGAATTACCTACAATGAGCAGTTCTTC. Translated, it gives CASSHLAGITYNEQFF.